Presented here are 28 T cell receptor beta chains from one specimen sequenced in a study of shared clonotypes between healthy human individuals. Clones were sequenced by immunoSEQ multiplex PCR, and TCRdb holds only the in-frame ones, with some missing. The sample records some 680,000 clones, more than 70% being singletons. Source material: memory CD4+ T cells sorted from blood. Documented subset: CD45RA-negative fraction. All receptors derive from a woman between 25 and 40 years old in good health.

The CDR3 sequence: CASSVQTSGSGTDTQYF. CDR3 DNA sequence: TGTGCCAGCAGCGTTCAGACTAGCGGGAGTGGCACAGATACGCAGTATTTT. The chain couples TRBV9 to TRBJ2-3; 12 nucleotides match TRBD2. The CDR3 runs to 17 residues. In germline, CDR1 is SGDLS, CDR2 YYNGEE. V shed 2 bases, J shed 1 base, and the junction held 5 bases outside the gene matches. Filled out from reference TRBV9 and TRBJ2-3, the complete variable domain reads DSGVTQTPKHLITATGQRVTLRCSPRSGDLSVYWYQQSLDQGLQFLIQYYNGEERAKGNILERFSAQQFPDLHSELNLSSLELGDSALYFCASSVQTSGSGTDTQYFGPGTRLTVL.

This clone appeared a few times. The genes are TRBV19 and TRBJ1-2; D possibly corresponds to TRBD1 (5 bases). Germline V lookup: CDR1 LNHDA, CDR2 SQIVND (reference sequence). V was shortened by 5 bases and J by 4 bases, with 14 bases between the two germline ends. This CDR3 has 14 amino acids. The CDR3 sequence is CASSDLGTGYGYTF. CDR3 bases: TGTGCCAGTAGTGACCTCGGGACGGGCTATGGCTACACCTTC.

CDR3 in amino acids: CASLARGYYGYTF. DNA for the CDR3: TGTGCCAGCCTAGCTCGGGGGTACTATGGCTACACCTTC. This chain uses TRBV2 with TRBJ1-2; TRBD1 is a possible D gene (5 bases). Germline CDR1 reads SNHLY; CDR2 reads FYNNEI. The germline V and J ends were trimmed by 8 bases and 3 bases, with 13 bases remaining between them. The CDR3 contains 13 residues.

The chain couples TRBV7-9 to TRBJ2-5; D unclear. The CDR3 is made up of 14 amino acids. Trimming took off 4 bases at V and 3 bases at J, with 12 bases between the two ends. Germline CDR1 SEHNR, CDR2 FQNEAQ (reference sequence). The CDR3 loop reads CASSWVAREETQYF. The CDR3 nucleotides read TGTGCCAGCAGCTGGGTGGCTAGGGAAGAGACCCAGTACTTC.

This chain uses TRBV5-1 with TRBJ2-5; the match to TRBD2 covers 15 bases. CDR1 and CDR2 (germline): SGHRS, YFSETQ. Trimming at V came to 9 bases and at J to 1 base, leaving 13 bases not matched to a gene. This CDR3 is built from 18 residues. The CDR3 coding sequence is TGCGCCACCTGTCCGGGACTAGCGGGAGGAGGGGCCCAAGAGACCCAGTACTTC. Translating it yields CATCPGLAGGGAQETQYF.

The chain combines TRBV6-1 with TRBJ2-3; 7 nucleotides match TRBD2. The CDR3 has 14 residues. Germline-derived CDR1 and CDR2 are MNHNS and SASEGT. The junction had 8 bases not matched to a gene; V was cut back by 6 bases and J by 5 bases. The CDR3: CASRLLAQGDTQYF. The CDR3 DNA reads TGTGCCAGCAGGCTACTAGCGCAGGGAGATACGCAGTATTTT.

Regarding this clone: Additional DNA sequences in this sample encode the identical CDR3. CDR3 region: CASSRQINQPQHF. The CDR3 DNA reads TGTGCCAGCAGTCGACAAATAAATCAGCCCCAGCATTTT. The chain couples TRBV6-5 to TRBJ1-5; D unclear. CDR3 size: 13 residues. The germline gives CDR1 MNHEY, CDR2 SVGAGI. V gave up 5 bases and J gave up 4 bases, with 9 bases separating them.

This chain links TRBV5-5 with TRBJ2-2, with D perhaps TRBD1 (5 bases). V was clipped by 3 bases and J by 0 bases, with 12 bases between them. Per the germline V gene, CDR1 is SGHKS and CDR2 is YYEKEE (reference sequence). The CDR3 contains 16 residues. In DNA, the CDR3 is TGTGCCAGCAGCTCGTCTAGGGGCGCGAACACCGGGGAGCTGTTTTTT. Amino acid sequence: CASSSSRGANTGELFF.

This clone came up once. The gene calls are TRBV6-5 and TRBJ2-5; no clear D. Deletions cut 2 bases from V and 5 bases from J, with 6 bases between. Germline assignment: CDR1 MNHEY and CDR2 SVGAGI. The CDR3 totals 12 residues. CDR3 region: CASSYTWETQYF. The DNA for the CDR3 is TGTGCCAGCAGTTACACTTGGGAGACCCAGTACTTC.

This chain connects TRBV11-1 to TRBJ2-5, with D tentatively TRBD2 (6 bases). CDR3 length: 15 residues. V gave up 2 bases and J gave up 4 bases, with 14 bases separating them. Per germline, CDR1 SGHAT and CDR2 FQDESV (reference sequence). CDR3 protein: CASSLPGSYRETQYF. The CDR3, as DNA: TGTGCCAGCAGCTTACCCGGGAGTTACCGAGAGACCCAGTACTTC.

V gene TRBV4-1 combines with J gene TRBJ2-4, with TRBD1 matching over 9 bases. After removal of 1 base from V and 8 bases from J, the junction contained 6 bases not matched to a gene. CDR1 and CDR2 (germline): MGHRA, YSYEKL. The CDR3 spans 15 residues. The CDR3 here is CASSQAGTGLYIQYF. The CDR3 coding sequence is TGCGCCAGCAGCCAAGCAGGGACAGGGTTATACATTCAGTACTTC.

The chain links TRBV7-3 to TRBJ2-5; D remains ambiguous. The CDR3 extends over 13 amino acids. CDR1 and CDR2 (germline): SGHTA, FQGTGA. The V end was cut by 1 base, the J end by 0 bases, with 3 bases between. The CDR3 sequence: CASSLSHQETQYF. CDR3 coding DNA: TGTGCCAGCAGCTTAAGCCACCAAGAGACCCAGTACTTC.

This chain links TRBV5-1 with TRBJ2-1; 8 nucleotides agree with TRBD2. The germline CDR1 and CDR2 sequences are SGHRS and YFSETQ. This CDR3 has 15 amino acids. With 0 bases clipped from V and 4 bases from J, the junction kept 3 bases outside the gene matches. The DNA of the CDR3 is TGCGCCAGCAGCTTGGGTAGCGGGAAGTACAATGAGCAGTTCTTC. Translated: CASSLGSGKYNEQFF.

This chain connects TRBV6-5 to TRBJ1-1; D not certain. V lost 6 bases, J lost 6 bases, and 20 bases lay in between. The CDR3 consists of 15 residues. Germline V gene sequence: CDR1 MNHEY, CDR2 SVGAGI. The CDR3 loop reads CASSPVPSKVPEAFF. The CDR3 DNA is TGTGCCAGCAGCCCGGTTCCCTCTAAAGTGCCTGAAGCTTTCTTT.

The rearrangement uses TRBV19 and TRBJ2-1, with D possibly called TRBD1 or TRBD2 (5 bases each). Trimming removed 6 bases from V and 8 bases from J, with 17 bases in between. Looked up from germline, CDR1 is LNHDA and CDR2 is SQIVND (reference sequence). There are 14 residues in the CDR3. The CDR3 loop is CASSRDPGRHEQFF. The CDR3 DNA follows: TGTGCCAGTAGCAGAGACCCGGGGCGCCATGAGCAGTTCTTC.

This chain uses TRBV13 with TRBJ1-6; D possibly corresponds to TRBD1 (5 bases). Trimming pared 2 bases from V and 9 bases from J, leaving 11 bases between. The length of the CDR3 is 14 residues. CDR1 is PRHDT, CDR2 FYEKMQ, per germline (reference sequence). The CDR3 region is CASSLRGKFSPLHF. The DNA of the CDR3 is TGTGCCAGCAGCTTACGGGGGAAGTTTTCACCCCTCCACTTT.

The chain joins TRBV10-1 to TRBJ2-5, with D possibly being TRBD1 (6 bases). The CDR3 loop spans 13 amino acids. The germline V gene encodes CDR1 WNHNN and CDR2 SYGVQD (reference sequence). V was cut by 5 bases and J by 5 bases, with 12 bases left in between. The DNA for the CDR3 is TGCGCCAGCAGTCCCGGCGACAGGGAGACCCAGTACTTC. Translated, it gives CASSPGDRETQYF.

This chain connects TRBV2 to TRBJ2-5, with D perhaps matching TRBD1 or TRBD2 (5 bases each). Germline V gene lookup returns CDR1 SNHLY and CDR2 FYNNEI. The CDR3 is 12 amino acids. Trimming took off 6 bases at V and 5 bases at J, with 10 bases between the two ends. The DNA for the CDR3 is TGTGCCAGCAGCGGGGACGTGGAGACCCAGTACTTC. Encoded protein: CASSGDVETQYF.

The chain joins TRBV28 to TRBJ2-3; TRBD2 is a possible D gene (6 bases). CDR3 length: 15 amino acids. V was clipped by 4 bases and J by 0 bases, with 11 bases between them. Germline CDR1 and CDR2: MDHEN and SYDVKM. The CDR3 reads CASSSGGVSTDTQYF. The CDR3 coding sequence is TGTGCCAGCAGTTCCGGAGGGGTAAGCACAGATACGCAGTATTTT.

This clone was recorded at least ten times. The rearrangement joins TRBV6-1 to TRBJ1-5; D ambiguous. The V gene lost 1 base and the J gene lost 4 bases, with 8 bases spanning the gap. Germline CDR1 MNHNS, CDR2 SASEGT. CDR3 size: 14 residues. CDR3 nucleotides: TGTGCCAGCAGTGAAGGGTGGGAAAATCAGCCCCAGCATTTT. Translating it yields CASSEGWENQPQHF.

The CDR3 nucleotides are TGTGCCAGCAGTCCCACCATAGGGACAGTCGCCCCAAACTATGGCTACACCTTC. Amino acid sequence: CASSPTIGTVAPNYGYTF. The rearrangement links TRBV28 to TRBJ1-2; 7 positions match TRBD1. V lost 5 bases and J lost 2; bases outside the gene matches: 17. CDR1 and CDR2 from the germline V gene are MDHEN and SYDVKM. The CDR3 runs to 18 residues.

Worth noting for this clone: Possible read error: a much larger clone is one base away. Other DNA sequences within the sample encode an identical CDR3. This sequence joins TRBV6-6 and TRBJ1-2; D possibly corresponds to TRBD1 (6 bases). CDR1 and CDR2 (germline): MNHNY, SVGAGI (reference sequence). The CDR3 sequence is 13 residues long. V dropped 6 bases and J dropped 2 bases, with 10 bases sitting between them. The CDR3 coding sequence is TGTGCCAGCAGCTCCACAGGGAACTATGGCTACACCTTC. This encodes CASSSTGNYGYTF.

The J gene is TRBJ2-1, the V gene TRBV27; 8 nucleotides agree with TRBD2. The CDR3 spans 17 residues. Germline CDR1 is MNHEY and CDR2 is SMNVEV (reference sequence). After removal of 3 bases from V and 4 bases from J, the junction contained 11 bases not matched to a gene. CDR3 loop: CASSFALAGFGYNEQFF. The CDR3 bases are TGTGCCAGCAGTTTCGCCCTAGCGGGCTTCGGGTACAATGAGCAGTTCTTC.

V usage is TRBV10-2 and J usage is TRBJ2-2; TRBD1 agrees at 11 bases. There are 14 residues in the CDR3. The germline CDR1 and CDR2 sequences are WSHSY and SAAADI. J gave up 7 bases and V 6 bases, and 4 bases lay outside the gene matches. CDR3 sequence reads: CASRDRGLSGELFF. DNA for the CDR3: TGCGCCAGCAGGGACAGGGGGCTTAGCGGGGAGCTGTTTTTT.

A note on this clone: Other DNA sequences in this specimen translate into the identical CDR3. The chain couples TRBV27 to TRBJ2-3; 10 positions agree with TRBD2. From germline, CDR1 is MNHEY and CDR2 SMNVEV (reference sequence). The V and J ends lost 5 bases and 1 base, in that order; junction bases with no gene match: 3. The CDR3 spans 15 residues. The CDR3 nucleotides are TGTGCCAGCAGTCCGCTAGCGGGAGGCACAGATACGCAGTATTTT. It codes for CASSPLAGGTDTQYF.

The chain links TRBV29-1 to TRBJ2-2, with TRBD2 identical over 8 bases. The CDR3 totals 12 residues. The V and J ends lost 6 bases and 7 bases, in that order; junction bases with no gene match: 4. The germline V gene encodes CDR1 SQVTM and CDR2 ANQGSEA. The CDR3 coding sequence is TGCAGCGTGGGACTAGTCGGCGGGGAGCTGTTTTTT. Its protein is CSVGLVGGELFF.

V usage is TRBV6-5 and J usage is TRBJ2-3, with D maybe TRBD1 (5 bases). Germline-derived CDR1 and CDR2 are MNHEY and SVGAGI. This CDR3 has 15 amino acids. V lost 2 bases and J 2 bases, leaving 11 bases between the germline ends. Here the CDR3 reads CASSYRRQITDTQYF. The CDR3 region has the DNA TGTGCCAGCAGTTACCGGCGACAGATCACAGATACGCAGTATTTT.

In DNA, the CDR3 is TGTGCCAGCAGTTGGGGGCGAGGGCGGCAGAGTGAGCAGTTCTTC. It specifies CASSWGRGRQSEQFF. The chain carries TRBV27 and TRBJ2-1; a weak D match, TRBD1 (6 bases). V was cut by 4 bases and J by 9 bases, with 19 bases left in between. This CDR3 has 15 residues. Germline V lookup: CDR1 MNHEY, CDR2 SMNVEV (reference sequence).